This T cell receptor beta chain derives from a study of blood T cell repertoires in COVID-19. Study summary: Some COVID-19 samples were acute and others convalescent; all came from the United States, Italy and Spain. Sources were T cells, B-cell-depleted T cells, or PBMCs; the material itself was cDNA or gDNA.

Produced via immunoSEQ multiplex PCR; TCRdb's table is partial and in-frame only. The sample lists some 260,000 clones; approximately 90% were seen once. Self-reported history from a screening survey and questionnaire set each donor's cohort. All recovered Cohort 3 donors got two negative PCRs, got clearance, or saw symptom resolution. V lost 5 bases and J 10 bases, leaving 15 bases between the germline ends. Germline V CDR1 and CDR2: SGHTA, FQGNSA. CDR3 size: 13 residues. A few counts support this clone. The TCR comes from a man aged 35 to 55 who had recovered from COVID-19. The specimen was PBMCs or T cells enriched from blood (not recorded which). This rearrangement joins TRBV7-2 to TRBJ1-5; D possibly corresponds to TRBD1 (5 bases). The CDR3 coding sequence is TGTGCCAGCAGCACCGACAGTGCCTCCCCCCAGCATTTT. Translation: CASSTDSASPQHF.